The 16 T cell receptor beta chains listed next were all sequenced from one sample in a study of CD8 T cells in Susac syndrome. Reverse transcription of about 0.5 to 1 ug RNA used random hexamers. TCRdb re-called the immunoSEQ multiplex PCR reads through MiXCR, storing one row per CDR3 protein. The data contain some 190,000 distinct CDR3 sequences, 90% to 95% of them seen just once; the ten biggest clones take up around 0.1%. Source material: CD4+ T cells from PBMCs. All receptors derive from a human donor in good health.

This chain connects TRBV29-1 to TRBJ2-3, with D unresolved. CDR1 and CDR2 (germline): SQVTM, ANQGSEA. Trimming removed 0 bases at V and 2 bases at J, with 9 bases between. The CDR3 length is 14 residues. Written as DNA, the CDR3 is TGCAGCGTTGAAGAATTCTGGGACACAGATACGCAGTATTTT. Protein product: CSVEEFWDTDTQYF.

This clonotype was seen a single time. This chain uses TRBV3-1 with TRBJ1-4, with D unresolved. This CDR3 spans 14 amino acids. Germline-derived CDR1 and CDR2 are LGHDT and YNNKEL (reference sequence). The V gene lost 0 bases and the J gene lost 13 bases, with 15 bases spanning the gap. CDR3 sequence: CASSQEAVPGRLFF. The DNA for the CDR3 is TGTGCCAGCAGCCAAGAGGCCGTTCCTGGGCGACTGTTTTTT.

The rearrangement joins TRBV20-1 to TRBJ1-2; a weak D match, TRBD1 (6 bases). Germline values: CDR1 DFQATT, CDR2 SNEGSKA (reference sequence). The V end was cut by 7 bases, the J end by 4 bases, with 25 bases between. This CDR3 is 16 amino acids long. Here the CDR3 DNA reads TGCAGTGGCCAACCGAGGGGGGGGAGGATTGGCTATGGCTACACCTTC. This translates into CSGQPRGGRIGYGYTF.

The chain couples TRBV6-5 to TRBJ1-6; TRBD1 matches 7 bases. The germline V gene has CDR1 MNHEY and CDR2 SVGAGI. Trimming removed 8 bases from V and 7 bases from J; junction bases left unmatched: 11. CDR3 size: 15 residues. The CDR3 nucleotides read TGTGCCAGCCCTATCCCGGGACAGCTGAATTCACCCCTCCACTTT. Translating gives CASPIPGQLNSPLHF.

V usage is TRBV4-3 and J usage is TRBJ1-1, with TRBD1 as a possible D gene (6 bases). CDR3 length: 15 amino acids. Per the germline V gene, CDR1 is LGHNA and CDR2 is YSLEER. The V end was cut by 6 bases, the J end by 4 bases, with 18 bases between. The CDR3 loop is CASRRNSGVGTEAFF. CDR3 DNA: TGCGCCAGCAGGCGCAACTCAGGGGTTGGCACTGAAGCTTTCTTT.

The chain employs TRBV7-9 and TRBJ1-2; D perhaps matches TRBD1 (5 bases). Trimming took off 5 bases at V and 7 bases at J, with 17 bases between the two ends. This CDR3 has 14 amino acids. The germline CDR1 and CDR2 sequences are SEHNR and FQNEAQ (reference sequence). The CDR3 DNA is TGTGCCAGCAGCCCAGGGACGGCCTCGGGTGGCTACACCTTC. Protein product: CASSPGTASGGYTF. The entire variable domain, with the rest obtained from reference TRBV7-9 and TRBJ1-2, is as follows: DTGVSQNPRHKITKRGQNVTFRCDPISEHNRLYWYRQTLGQGPEFLTYFQNEAQLEKSRLLSDRFSAERPKGSFSTLEIQRTEQGDSAMYLCASSPGTASGGYTFGSGTRLTVV.

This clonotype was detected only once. Here the CDR3 reads CASSVEVAVDYEQFF. The CDR3 nucleotides are TGTGCCAGCAGCGTAGAGGTAGCGGTGGACTATGAGCAGTTCTTC. The rearrangement links TRBV9 to TRBJ2-1; D is perhaps TRBD2 (6 bases). V lost 0 bases, J lost 8 bases, and 15 bases lay in between. This CDR3 spans 15 amino acids. The V gene's germline CDR1 is SGDLS and CDR2 YYNGEE. The variable domain in full, completed from reference TRBV9 and TRBJ2-1, reads DSGVTQTPKHLITATGQRVTLRCSPRSGDLSVYWYQQSLDQGLQFLIQYYNGEERAKGNILERFSAQQFPDLHSELNLSSLELGDSALYFCASSVEVAVDYEQFFGPGTRLTVL.

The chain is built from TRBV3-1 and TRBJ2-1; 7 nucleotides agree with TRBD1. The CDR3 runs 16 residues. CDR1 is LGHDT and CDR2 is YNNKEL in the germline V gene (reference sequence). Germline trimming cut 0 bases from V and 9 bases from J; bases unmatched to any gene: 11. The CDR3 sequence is CASSQDFRGMLGEQFF. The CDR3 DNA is TGTGCCAGCAGCCAAGATTTCAGGGGGATGCTAGGTGAGCAGTTCTTC.

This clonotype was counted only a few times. CDR3 sequence: CASSLQGQETQYF. CDR3 coding DNA: TGTGCCAGCAGCTTACAGGGCCAAGAGACCCAGTACTTC. The V gene is TRBV11-2, the J gene TRBJ2-5; perhaps TRBD1 as D (5 bases). Trimming cost V 2 bases and J 1 base, with 5 bases left between them. The CDR3 extends over 13 amino acids. The germline V gene has CDR1 SGHAT and CDR2 FQNNGV.

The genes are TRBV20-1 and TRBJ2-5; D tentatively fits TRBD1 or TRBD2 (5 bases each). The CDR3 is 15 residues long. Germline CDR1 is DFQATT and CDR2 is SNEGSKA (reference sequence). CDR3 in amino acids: CSASRFGDDSETQYF. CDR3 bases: TGCAGCGCCTCTAGGTTTGGGGACGACTCGGAGACCCAGTACTTC.

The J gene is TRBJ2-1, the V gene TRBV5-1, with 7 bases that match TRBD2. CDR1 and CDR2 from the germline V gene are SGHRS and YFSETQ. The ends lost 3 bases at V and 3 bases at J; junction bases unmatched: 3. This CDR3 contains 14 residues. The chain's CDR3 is CASSSGTNYNEQFF. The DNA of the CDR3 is TGCGCCAGCAGCTCGGGGACTAACTACAATGAGCAGTTCTTC.

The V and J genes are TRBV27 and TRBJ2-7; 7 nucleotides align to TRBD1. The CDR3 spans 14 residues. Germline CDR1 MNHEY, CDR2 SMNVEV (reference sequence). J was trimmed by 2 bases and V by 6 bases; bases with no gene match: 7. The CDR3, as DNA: TGTGCCAGCAGCCGTAAGGGACAGCCCTACGAGCAGTACGTC. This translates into CASSRKGQPYEQYV.

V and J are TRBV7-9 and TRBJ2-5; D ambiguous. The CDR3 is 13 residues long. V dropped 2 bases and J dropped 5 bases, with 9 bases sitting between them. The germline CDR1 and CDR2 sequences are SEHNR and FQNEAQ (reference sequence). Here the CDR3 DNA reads TGTGCCAGCAGCTTATGGCAGGAGGAGACCCAGTACTTC. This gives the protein CASSLWQEETQYF.

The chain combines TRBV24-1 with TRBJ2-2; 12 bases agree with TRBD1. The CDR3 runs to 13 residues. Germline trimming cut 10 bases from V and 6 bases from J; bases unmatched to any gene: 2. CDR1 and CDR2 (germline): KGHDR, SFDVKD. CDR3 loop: CATGQGASGELFF. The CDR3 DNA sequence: TGTGCCACGGGACAGGGGGCTTCCGGGGAGCTGTTTTTT.

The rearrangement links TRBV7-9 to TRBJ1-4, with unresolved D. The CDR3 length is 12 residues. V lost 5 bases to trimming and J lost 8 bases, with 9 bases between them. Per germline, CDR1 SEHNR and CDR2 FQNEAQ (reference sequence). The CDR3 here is CASSHPAEKLFF. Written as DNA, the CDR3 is TGTGCCAGCAGCCACCCGGCAGAAAAACTGTTTTTT.

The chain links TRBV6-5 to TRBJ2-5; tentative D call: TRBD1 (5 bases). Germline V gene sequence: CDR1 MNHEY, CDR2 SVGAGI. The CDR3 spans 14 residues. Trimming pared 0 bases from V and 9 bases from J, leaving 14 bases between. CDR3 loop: CASSYSNPRGPQYF. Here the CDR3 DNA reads TGTGCCAGCAGTTACTCGAATCCTAGGGGTCCCCAGTACTTC.